A single sample gave rise to the 10 T cell receptor beta chains below, sequenced in a study of T cells in Graves' hyperthyroidism and ophthalmopathy. Researchers took RNA transcripts and amplified the TCR beta CDR3 regions from them. RT-PCR in the first round (using the HTBI primer set) targeted the TCR CDR3. TCRdb reanalysed the multiplex PCR reads using MiXCR and keeps one entry per CDR3 protein. The table includes fewer than 500,000 distinct CDR3 sequences, 14% to 15% detected once. The sequencing input was blood. These receptors were taken from a man aged 18-30 years with Graves' ophthalmopathy.

Details on this clonotype: A much larger clone is a single base away; this may be a read error. J is TRBJ1-3 and V is TRBV12-3 or TRBV12-4; no clear D gene. This CDR3 is built from 16 residues. V was clipped by 7 bases and J by 2 bases, with 18 bases between them. The CDR3 bases are TGTGCCAGCACCTATCTCGGCGCGCCCCCTGGAAACACCATATATTTT. It translates to CASTYLGAPPGNTIYF.

This clonotype has a count of ten or more. V gene TRBV2 combines with J gene TRBJ1-1; 8 positions agree with TRBD1. The CDR3 extends over 13 amino acids. Germline CDR1 is SNHLY and CDR2 is FYNNEI. J gave up 5 bases and V 7 bases, and 6 bases lay outside the gene matches. Here the CDR3 reads CASKTQGATEAFF. As DNA, the CDR3 is TGTGCCAGCAAAACCCAGGGGGCAACTGAAGCTTTCTTT.

This clonotype was counted ten times or more. J is TRBJ2-2 and V is TRBV20-1; the D gene could be TRBD1 or TRBD2 (6 bases each). Germline V gives CDR1 DFQATT, CDR2 SNEGSKA (reference sequence). The V and J ends lost 4 bases and 7 bases respectively, with 10 bases between them. The CDR3 length is 12 residues. The CDR3 here is CSAIGGIGELFF. CDR3 nucleotides: TGCAGTGCTATAGGGGGGATCGGGGAGCTGTTTTTT.

The chain couples TRBV7-2 to TRBJ2-3, with 11 bases identical to TRBD2. The V gene's germline CDR1 is SGHTA and CDR2 FQGNSA. The CDR3 covers 18 residues. V lost 0 bases and J lost 2; bases outside the gene matches: 7. The CDR3 reads CASSLALRSGGDTDTQYF. DNA of the CDR3: TGTGCCAGCAGCTTAGCGCTTCGTAGCGGGGGGGACACAGATACGCAGTATTTT.

This clonotype was recorded at least ten times. This chain uses TRBV19 with TRBJ2-1, with D possibly being TRBD1 or TRBD2 (5 bases each). V was clipped by 7 bases and J by 5 bases, with 15 bases between them. The germline CDR1 and CDR2 sequences are LNHDA and SQIVND (reference sequence). The CDR3 runs 14 residues. The CDR3 loop reads CASKGLEGHNEQFF. CDR3 sequence (DNA): TGTGCCAGTAAGGGGTTAGAGGGCCACAATGAGCAGTTCTTC.

The rearrangement uses TRBV2 and TRBJ2-5; D remains ambiguous. The CDR3 spans 13 residues. Germline lookup yields CDR1 SNHLY and CDR2 FYNNEI. V was cut by 6 bases and J by 0 bases, with 8 bases left in between. CDR3 protein: CASRNINQETQYF. The CDR3 DNA is TGTGCCAGCAGGAATATTAACCAAGAGACCCAGTACTTC. The full variable domain, with the rest looked up from reference TRBV2 and TRBJ2-5, is EPEVTQTPSHQVTQMGQEVILRCVPISNHLYFYWYRQILGQKVEFLVSFYNNEISEKSEIFDDQFSVERPDGSNFTLKIRSTKLEDSAMYFCASRNINQETQYFGPGTRLLVL.

At least ten counts were recorded for this clonotype. The genes are TRBV27 and TRBJ2-3; TRBD2 agrees at 8 bases. Looked up from germline, CDR1 is MNHEY and CDR2 is SMNVEV (reference sequence). The V and J ends lost 5 bases and 7 bases, in that order; junction bases with no gene match: 11. The CDR3 is 15 amino acids. CDR3 bases: TGTGCCAGCAGTCGCACCGGGACTAGACTAAATACGCAGTATTTT. It codes for CASSRTGTRLNTQYF.

This clonotype was seen repeatedly, ten times or more. This chain joins TRBV10-3 and TRBJ1-2, with no clear D. The V end was cut by 4 bases, the J end by 2 bases, with 8 bases between. The length of the CDR3 is 13 residues. CDR1 is ENHRY and CDR2 is SYGVKD in the germline V gene. CDR3 DNA: TGTGCCATCAGTGGAACGGAAAACTATGGCTACACCTTC. Translated, it gives CAISGTENYGYTF.

At least ten counts were recorded for this clonotype. V usage is TRBV7-8 and J usage is TRBJ2-1; 9 bases agree with TRBD2. The CDR3 covers 16 residues. V dropped 6 bases and J dropped 7; count of bases not matched to a gene: 13. The germline V gene has CDR1 SGHVS and CDR2 FQNEAQ. CDR3 residues: CASRLTGLARGNEQFF. The CDR3 bases are TGTGCCAGCAGGCTAACAGGACTAGCGAGAGGTAATGAGCAGTTCTTC.

This clonotype was found many times. The chain is built from TRBV3-1 and TRBJ2-5; D not certain. Germline CDR1 LGHDT, CDR2 YNNKEL (reference sequence). V lost 0 bases and J lost 2, with 13 bases in between. The CDR3 runs to 16 residues. CDR3 DNA: TGTGCCAGCAGCCAAGATTCTTATACCGGACAAGAGACCCAGTACTTC. Its protein product is CASSQDSYTGQETQYF.